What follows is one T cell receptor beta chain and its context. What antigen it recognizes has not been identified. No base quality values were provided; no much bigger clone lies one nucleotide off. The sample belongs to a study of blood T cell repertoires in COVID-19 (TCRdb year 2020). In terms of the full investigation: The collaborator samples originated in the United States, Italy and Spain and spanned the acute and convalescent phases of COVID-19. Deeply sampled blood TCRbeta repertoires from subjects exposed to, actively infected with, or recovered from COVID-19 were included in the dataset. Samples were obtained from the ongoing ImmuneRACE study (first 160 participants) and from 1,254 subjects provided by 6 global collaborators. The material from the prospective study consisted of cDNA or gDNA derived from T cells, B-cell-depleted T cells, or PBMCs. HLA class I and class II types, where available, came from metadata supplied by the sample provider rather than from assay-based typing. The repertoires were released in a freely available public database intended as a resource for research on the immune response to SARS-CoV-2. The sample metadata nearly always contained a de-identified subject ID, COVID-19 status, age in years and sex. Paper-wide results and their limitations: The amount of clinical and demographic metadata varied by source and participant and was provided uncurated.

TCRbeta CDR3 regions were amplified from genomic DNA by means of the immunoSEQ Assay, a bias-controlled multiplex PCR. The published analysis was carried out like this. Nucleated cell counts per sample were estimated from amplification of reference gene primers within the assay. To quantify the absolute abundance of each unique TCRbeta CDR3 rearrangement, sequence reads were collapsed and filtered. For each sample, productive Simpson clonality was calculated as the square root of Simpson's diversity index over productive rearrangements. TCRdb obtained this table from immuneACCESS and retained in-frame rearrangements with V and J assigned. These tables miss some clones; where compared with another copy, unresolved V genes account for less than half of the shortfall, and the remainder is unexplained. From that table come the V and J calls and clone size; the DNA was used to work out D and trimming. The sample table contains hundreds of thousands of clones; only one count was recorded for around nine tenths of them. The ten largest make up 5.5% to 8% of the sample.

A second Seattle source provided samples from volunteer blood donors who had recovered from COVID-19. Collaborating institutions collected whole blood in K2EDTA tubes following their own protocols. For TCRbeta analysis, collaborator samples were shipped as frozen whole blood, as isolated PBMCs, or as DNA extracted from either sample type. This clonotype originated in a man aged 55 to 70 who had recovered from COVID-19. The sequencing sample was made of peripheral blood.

The CDR3 sequence is CASSLTVGQGQFAGNTIYF. The base sequence is TGCGCCAGCAGCTTGACTGTGGGACAGGGACAATTTGCTGGAAACACCATATATTTT. The receptor chain draws on TRBV5-1 and TRBJ1-3, with 9 bases in between that match TRBD1. V has 1 base trimmed and J has 2 bases trimmed; junction bases matching no gene number 13. Inclusive of the bounding cysteine and phenylalanine, the CDR3 is 19 residues long. Only the CDR3 DNA stays, 57 bases, in frame from base 1. From a lookup of the germline V gene, CDR1 and CDR2 are SGHRS and YFSETQ.